The text below deals with one T cell receptor (beta chain). Its antigen is not known. Trimming took off 5 bases at V and 3 bases at J, with 10 bases between the two ends. Germline CDR1 reads GTSNPN; CDR2 reads SVGIG (reference sequence). There are 12 residues in the CDR3. TCRdb keeps only in-frame clones here, not all; method: immunoSEQ multiplex PCR. Of approximately 20,000 clones in the sample, around 85% were seen once. The data were taken from a study of T cell clonotyping in hematopoietic cell transplantation. Broader study findings: Few recipient clonotypes overlapped donors; over 95% were de novo at given depth. Recipient TCR diversity dropped after transplant; expanded clonotypes rose from day 30 to 180.

The chain joins TRBV30 to TRBJ1-1; D gene ambiguous. The specimen was peripheral blood mononuclear cells. This clonotype originated in a man between 60 and 75 years old in good health. Some clones in this sample may be carry-over from other donors' samples. The CDR3 bases are TGTGCCTGGGGACCGGGCTACACTGAAGCTTTCTTT. Encoded protein: CAWGPGYTEAFF. Variable domain in full (rest from reference TRBV30 and TRBJ1-1): SQTIHQWPATLVQPVGSPLSLECTVEGTSNPNLYWYRQAAGRGLQLLFYSVGIGQISSEVPQNLSASRPQDRQFILSSKKLLLSDSGFYLCAWGPGYTEAFFGQGTRLTVV.